This is a list of T cell receptor beta chains from one sample in a study of blood T cell repertoires in COVID-19. The assay was immunoSEQ multiplex PCR, and TCRdb's table has in-frame clones only and misses some. The profile shows some 150,000 clones, more than 70% of them singletons. The sequencing sample was made of peripheral blood. Receptor source: a man in his 60s with active or convalescent COVID-19. Each CDR3 is given with its conserved first and last residue. The D gene is left open where the match is weak. The size of a clone is reported for some rows only, either as once, few or many, or as a class for expanded clones.

J,size,D,V,DNA,CDR3
TRBJ2-2,.,.,TRBV2,TGTGCCAGTCGACTGAACACCGGGGAGCTGTTTTTT,CASRLNTGELFF
TRBJ2-7,.,TRBD2,TRBV15,TGTGCCACCAGCAGAGATCGGACTAGCGGTTCCTACGAGCAGTACTTC,CATSRDRTSGSYEQYF
TRBJ1-3,.,TRBD1,TRBV7-6,TGTGCCAGCAGTCCTTTCCCGACAGGGCCGTTCTCTGGAAACACCATATATTTT,CASSPFPTGPFSGNTIYF
TRBJ1-2,.,.,TRBV24-1,TGTGCCACCAGTGATTTGCGTCGGGGCTACACCTTC,CATSDLRRGYTF
TRBJ2-2,.,TRBD2,TRBV24-1,TGTGCCACCAGTGATCCCCGGATAGCGGGTATAAACACCGGGGAGCTGTTTTTT,CATSDPRIAGINTGELFF
TRBJ2-3,.,.,TRBV12-3/TRBV12-4,TGTGCCAGCAGCCAAAATACAGATACGCAGTATTTT,CASSQNTDTQYF
TRBJ2-3,.,.,TRBV18,TGTGCCAGCTCACCGGCGACAGCTGGCACAGATACGCAGTATTTT,CASSPATAGTDTQYF
TRBJ2-3,.,TRBD1,TRBV6-5,TGTGCCAGCAGTTCCGGGACAGAGAGAACAGATACGCAGTATTTT,CASSSGTERTDTQYF
TRBJ2-7,once,TRBD1,TRBV10-2,TGCGCCAGCAAAGGACAGGGCTCCTACGAGCAGTACTTC,CASKGQGSYEQYF
TRBJ1-1,.,.,TRBV7-9,TGTGCCAGCAGCTTAGATGCAGTAGCTTTCTTT,CASSLDAVAFF
TRBJ1-1,.,.,TRBV19,TGTGCCAGTAGTGAAGATAATACGGTCGGAGCTTTCTTT,CASSEDNTVGAFF
TRBJ1-3,.,.,TRBV6-1,TGTGCCAGCAGTGAACGAGTTTTTTCGACCATATATTTT,CASSERVFSTIYF
TRBJ2-7,.,.,TRBV12-3/TRBV12-4,TGTGCCAGCAGTCGCCAGACAGAGCAGTACTTC,CASSRQTEQYF
TRBJ2-1,once,.,TRBV21-1,TGTGCCAGAACATTGGAAGAGCGGGGCTCCTACAATGAGCAGTTCTTC,CARTLEERGSYNEQFF
TRBJ2-7,once,.,TRBV7-9,TGTGCCAGCAGCCCGCGGGACAGAGGCCTCTACGAGCAGTACTTC,CASSPRDRGLYEQYF
TRBJ2-7,.,TRBD2,TRBV29-1,TGCAGCGTTGTTAGCGGGTACGAGCAGTACTTC,CSVVSGYEQYF
TRBJ2-3,.,.,TRBV6-1,TGTGCCAGCAGTGATCAGGGCACAGATACGCAGTATTTT,CASSDQGTDTQYF
TRBJ2-6,few,TRBD1,TRBV7-9,TGTGCCAGCAGCCCTGTCCCGGGACAGGGGTCAGGGGCCAACGTCCTGACTTTC,CASSPVPGQGSGANVLTF
TRBJ1-2,.,.,TRBV20-1,TGCAGTGCTAGTCCTGGAGGGGACTATGGCTACACCTTC,CSASPGGDYGYTF
TRBJ2-7,.,.,TRBV7-3,TGTGCCAGCGGGCAGGGTTGGGGCGAGCAGTACTTC,CASGQGWGEQYF
TRBJ2-3,.,TRBD1,TRBV29-1,TGCAGCGTTAACAGGGGGGATACGCAGTATTTT,CSVNRGDTQYF
TRBJ1-5,.,.,TRBV27,TGTGCCAGCAGTTTAGTGGGGGCCCATCAGCCCCAGCATTTT,CASSLVGAHQPQHF
TRBJ2-5,.,TRBD2,TRBV11-3,TGTGCCAGCAGCCCCGGGACTAGGGACCAAGAGACCCAGTACTTC,CASSPGTRDQETQYF
TRBJ2-7,.,.,TRBV14,TGTGCCAGCAGCCAAGAATGGGCCCGCGGAGGCTACGAGCAGTACTTC,CASSQEWARGGYEQYF
TRBJ1-2,.,TRBD1,TRBV3-1/TRBV3-2,TGTGCCAGCAGCCAAGACTCGGGCAGGGGGCATCACTATGGCTACACCTTC,CASSQDSGRGHHYGYTF
TRBJ2-7,once,TRBD1,TRBV18,TGTGCCAGCACAGCCGGGACAGGAGCCTACGAGCAGTACTTC,CASTAGTGAYEQYF
TRBJ2-2,once,TRBD1,TRBV9,TGTGCCAGCAGCGTAGGGGACAGGCGGACGATCTCCGGGGAGCTGTTTTTT,CASSVGDRRTISGELFF
TRBJ1-1,many,.,TRBV13,TGTGCCAGCCGAGTGCGGGGGGGTTTGAACACTGAAGCTTTCTTT,CASRVRGGLNTEAFF
TRBJ2-1,.,TRBD2,TRBV9,TGTGCCAGCAGCGTTAGCGGGAGGGCCTCCTACAATGAGCAGTTCTTC,CASSVSGRASYNEQFF
TRBJ1-1,few,.,TRBV21-1,TGTGCCAGTAAAGTATCGAGCCAGGGATGCACTGAAGCTTTCTTT,CASKVSSQGCTEAFF
TRBJ1-2,.,TRBD1,TRBV7-2,TGTGCCAGCAGCCCTGGGACAGTGAGTAACTATGGCTACACCTTC,CASSPGTVSNYGYTF
TRBJ1-3,.,TRBD1,TRBV11-2,TGTGCCAGCAGCTTAGGACAGGGTTCTGGAAACACCATATATTTT,CASSLGQGSGNTIYF
TRBJ1-4,once,.,TRBV2,TGTGCCAGCCGTGCCAGGAGGGGTGAAAAACTGTTTTTT,CASRARRGEKLFF
TRBJ2-7,.,.,TRBV5-5,TGTGCCAGCAGCTTGTCTGGGGCCACAGGGACCTACGAGCAGTACTTC,CASSLSGATGTYEQYF
TRBJ2-2,.,.,TRBV7-2,TGTGCCAGCAGCTTCCGCGGAGTGGGCGGGGAGCTGTTTTTT,CASSFRGVGGELFF
TRBJ2-1,.,TRBD1,TRBV25-1,TGTGCCAGCAGGGGACAGTCAAGCTCCTACAATGAGCAGTTCTTC,CASRGQSSSYNEQFF
TRBJ2-3,.,.,TRBV7-9,TGTGCCAGCAGACCACCCTCACGGCGGTATACAGGAGATACGCAGTATTTT,CASRPPSRRYTGDTQYF
TRBJ2-7,.,.,TRBV12-2,TGTGCAAGTCGCTTAGATCGGCGGGAGGGCCGGTACGAGCAGTACTTC,CASRLDRREGRYEQYF
TRBJ2-3,.,TRBD2,TRBV3-1/TRBV3-2,TGTGCCAGCAGCCAAGAAACAGCGGGAGGAGGATATACGCAGTATTTT,CASSQETAGGGYTQYF
TRBJ2-1,.,TRBD1,TRBV5-5,TGTGCCAGCAGCTCCGGGACAGGGGGTAAACGGGCCATCGTCAATGAGCAGTTCTTC,CASSSGTGGKRAIVNEQFF
TRBJ2-1,few,.,TRBV29-1,TGCAGCGTGGACGGGGTCAATGAGCAGTTCTTC,CSVDGVNEQFF
TRBJ2-2,.,.,TRBV11-2,TGTGCCAGCAGCTTATGGGCGTTAGGGAGAGATACCGGGGAGCTGTTTTTT,CASSLWALGRDTGELFF
TRBJ2-7,few,TRBD2,TRBV23-1,TGCGCCAGCAGTCAATGGGGACTAGCGGGAGCGAACGAGCAGTACTTC,CASSQWGLAGANEQYF
TRBJ2-7,.,.,TRBV30,TGTGCCTGGAGTTCAGGACTACTCCGCGAGCAGTACTTC,CAWSSGLLREQYF
TRBJ2-7,few,.,TRBV14,TGTGCCAGCAGCCAAGCGCGGGTCGAGCAGTACTTC,CASSQARVEQYF